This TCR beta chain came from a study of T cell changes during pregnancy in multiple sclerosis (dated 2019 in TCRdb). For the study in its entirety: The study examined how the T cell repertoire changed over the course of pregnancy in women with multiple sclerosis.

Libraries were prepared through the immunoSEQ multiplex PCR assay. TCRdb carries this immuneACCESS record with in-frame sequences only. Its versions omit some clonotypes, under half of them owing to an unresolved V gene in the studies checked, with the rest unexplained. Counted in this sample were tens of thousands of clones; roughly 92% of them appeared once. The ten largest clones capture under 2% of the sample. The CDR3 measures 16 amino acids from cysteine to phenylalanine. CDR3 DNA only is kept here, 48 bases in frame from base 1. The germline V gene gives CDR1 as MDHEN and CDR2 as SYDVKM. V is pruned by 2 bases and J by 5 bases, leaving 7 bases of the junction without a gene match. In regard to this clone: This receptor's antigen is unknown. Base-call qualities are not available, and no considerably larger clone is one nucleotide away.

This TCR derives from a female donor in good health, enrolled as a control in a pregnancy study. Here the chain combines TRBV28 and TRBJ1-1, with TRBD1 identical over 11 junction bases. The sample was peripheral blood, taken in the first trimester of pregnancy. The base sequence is TGTGCCAGCAGTTTAGGGGACAGGGGGATTAATACTGAAGCTTTCTTT. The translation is CASSLGDRGINTEAFF.